This passage covers 24 T cell receptor beta chains from one sample sequenced in a study of identifying expanded T cells in peripheral blood. Libraries were prepared by immunoSEQ multiplex PCR; TCRdb keeps only in-frame clonotypes and omits some of them. The sample lists approximately 90,000 clones; approximately 83% were seen once. Material: blood. The origin of the receptors is a person aged 18-69 years in good health.

This chain joins TRBV7-9 and TRBJ2-1; a possible D gene is TRBD2 (6 bases). The germline V gene encodes CDR1 SEHNR and CDR2 FQNEAQ (reference sequence). The CDR3 is made up of 16 amino acids. Trimming removed 3 bases from V and 7 bases from J, with 19 bases in between. CDR3 sequence reads: CASSFVPGLQSNEQFF. CDR3 DNA: TGTGCCAGCAGCTTTGTACCGGGACTCCAGTCAAATGAGCAGTTCTTC.

The chain has TRBV7-2 and TRBJ1-2; D call uncertain. CDR3 length equals 13 residues. V dropped 2 bases and J dropped 7 bases, with 11 bases sitting between them. Germline values: CDR1 SGHTA, CDR2 FQGNSA. CDR3 residues: CASSLPGNRGYTF. The DNA for the CDR3 is TGTGCCAGCAGCTTACCAGGAAATCGTGGCTACACCTTC.

V usage is TRBV6-5 and J usage is TRBJ2-5, with a weak D call TRBD1 (5 bases). The CDR3 is 15 residues long. The V end was cut by 0 bases, the J end by 5 bases, with 13 bases between. Germline V gene data show CDR1 as MNHEY and CDR2 as SVGAGI. In nucleotides, the CDR3 is TGTGCCAGCAGTTACTCGAGACTGGGGCGGGAGACCCAGTACTTC. Its protein product is CASSYSRLGRETQYF.

The rearrangement joins TRBV10-3 to TRBJ2-5; 10 bases line up with TRBD2. The CDR3 totals 14 residues. V shed 11 bases, J shed 5 bases, and the junction held 11 bases outside the gene matches. Germline CDR1 and CDR2: ENHRY and SYGVKD. CDR3 residues: CAAAPGTSVETQYF. The DNA for the CDR3 is TGTGCCGCCGCCCCCGGGACTAGCGTGGAGACCCAGTACTTC.

The chain employs TRBV14 and TRBJ2-5; D is uncertain. CDR1 and CDR2 (germline): SGHDN, FVKESK. This CDR3 is built from 15 residues. Trimming took off 1 base at V and 4 bases at J, with 13 bases between the two ends. For the CDR3, the DNA is TGTGCCAGCAGCCAAGGATTCGGAGTTATAGAGACCCAGTACTTC. The encoded protein is CASSQGFGVIETQYF. Based on the CDR3 plus reference TRBV14 and TRBJ2-5, the full variable domain is EAGVTQFPSHSVIEKGQTVTLRCDPISGHDNLYWYRRVMGKEIKFLLHFVKESKQDESGMPNNRFLAERTGGTYSTLKVQPAELEDSGVYFCASSQGFGVIETQYFGPGTRLLVL.

V and J are TRBV27 and TRBJ1-6, with TRBD1 identical over 9 bases. CDR1 is MNHEY, CDR2 SMNVEV, per germline (reference sequence). Germline trimming cut 8 bases from V and 6 bases from J; bases unmatched to any gene: 8. The CDR3 length is 15 residues. The CDR3 region has the DNA TGTGCCAGCGGCCCTGGGACAGGGTTTAATTCACCCCTCCACTTT. The encoded protein is CASGPGTGFNSPLHF.

The chain employs TRBV6-5 and TRBJ1-2, with D possibly matching TRBD1 (5 bases). Germline-derived CDR1 and CDR2 are MNHEY and SVGAGI. This CDR3 is built from 11 residues. Trimming removed 10 bases at V and 6 bases at J, with 12 bases between. CDR3 nucleotide sequence: TGTGCCACCTTCAGGACACATGGCTACACCTTC. Encoded protein: CATFRTHGYTF.

The genes are TRBV19 and TRBJ2-3, with TRBD1 matching over 7 bases. The CDR3 sequence is 13 residues long. CDR1 LNHDA and CDR2 SQIVND come from the germline V gene (reference sequence). The trim removed 5 bases at V and 5 bases at J, leaving 4 bases unmatched. In DNA form, the CDR3 reads TGTGCCAGTAGTCCCCAGGGGGTAGATACGCAGTATTTT. Amino acid sequence: CASSPQGVDTQYF.

The V gene is TRBV7-3, the J gene TRBJ1-1, with a possible D match to TRBD1 (5 bases). Germline CDR1 SGHTA, CDR2 FQGTGA. The CDR3 sequence is 14 residues long. Trimming took off 10 bases at V and 2 bases at J, with 17 bases between the two ends. This CDR3 reads CATSAGGVNTEAFF. The CDR3 DNA sequence: TGTGCCACCTCGGCTGGGGGAGTAAACACTGAAGCTTTCTTT.

This chain joins TRBV10-3 and TRBJ1-1; 7 nucleotides line up with TRBD1. CDR1 is ENHRY and CDR2 is SYGVKD in the germline V gene. CDR3 length equals 17 residues. Unmatched junction bases numbered 13, after V lost 6 bases and J lost 0 bases. The chain's CDR3 is CAIRRTGDWGLNTEAFF. The CDR3 DNA reads TGTGCCATCAGGAGAACAGGGGACTGGGGATTGAACACTGAAGCTTTCTTT.

The chain is built from TRBV30 and TRBJ2-1; perhaps TRBD2 as D (5 bases). There are 16 residues in the CDR3. The germline V gene encodes CDR1 GTSNPN and CDR2 SVGIG (reference sequence). The V and J ends lost 0 bases and 2 bases respectively, with 14 bases between them. The CDR3 DNA reads as TGTGCCTGGAGTGTCTGGCTAGCCGGCACCTACAATGAGCAGTTCTTC. It encodes CAWSVWLAGTYNEQFF.

The chain is built from TRBV5-6 and TRBJ2-1, with D unresolved. Germline values: CDR1 SGHDT, CDR2 YYEEEE. V gave up 0 bases and J gave up 10 bases, with 8 bases separating them. This CDR3 is built from 12 residues. The CDR3 coding sequence is TGTGCCAGCAGCTTGGCCCCGGTCGAGCAGTTCTTC. It specifies CASSLAPVEQFF. Full variable domain (rest looked up from reference TRBV5-6 and TRBJ2-1): DAGVTQSPTHLIKTRGQQVTLRCSPKSGHDTVSWYQQALGQGPQFIFQYYEEEERQRGNFPDRFSGHQFPNYSSELNVNALLLGDSALYLCASSLAPVEQFFGPGTRLTVL.

V and J are TRBV5-6 and TRBJ1-2; 9 nucleotides agree with TRBD1. This CDR3 region has 19 residues. With V trimmed by 0 bases and J by 3 bases, 15 bases remained unmatched. Germline V gene data show CDR1 as SGHDT and CDR2 as YYEEEE. CDR3 loop: CASSLASTGGAASHYGYTF. CDR3 nucleotides: TGTGCCAGCAGCTTGGCATCTACAGGGGGCGCAGCCAGTCACTATGGCTACACCTTC.

The chain couples TRBV10-2 to TRBJ2-5; 12 nucleotides align to TRBD1. CDR1 and CDR2 (germline): WSHSY, SAAADI. The CDR3 spans 16 residues. J gave up 5 bases and V 4 bases, and 8 bases lay outside the gene matches. In DNA form, the CDR3 reads TGCGCCAGCAGTGCGGGACAGGGGGCATTACGGGAGACCCAGTACTTC. Translation gives CASSAGQGALRETQYF.

This clone was recorded once. V is TRBV18 and J is TRBJ1-1; 8 bases line up with TRBD1. The ends lost 6 bases at V and 4 bases at J; junction bases unmatched: 4. The CDR3 consists of 13 residues. The germline gives CDR1 KGHSH, CDR2 LQKENI. CDR3: CASSATGGTEAFF. The CDR3 DNA is TGTGCCAGCTCGGCAACAGGGGGCACTGAAGCTTTCTTT.

The chain uses TRBV5-1 and TRBJ2-7; 7 nucleotides line up with TRBD1. The CDR3 contains 16 residues. In germline, CDR1 is SGHRS, CDR2 YFSETQ. The V gene end was trimmed by 1 base and the J gene end by 6 bases; junction bases not matched to a gene: 13. CDR3: CASSLRGQTNGGEQYF. Written as DNA, the CDR3 is TGCGCCAGCAGCTTGCGGGGACAGACCAACGGTGGCGAGCAGTACTTC.

This sequence joins TRBV7-2 and TRBJ1-6; D gene ambiguous. The CDR3 runs to 12 residues. The germline V and J ends were trimmed by 6 bases and 3 bases, with 3 bases remaining between them. The germline V gene encodes CDR1 SGHTA and CDR2 FQGNSA. CDR3 region: CASRVYNSPLHF. The DNA of the CDR3 is TGTGCCAGCAGGGTCTATAATTCACCCCTCCACTTT.

The chain has TRBV19 and TRBJ1-5; D is ambiguous. This CDR3 contains 15 residues. The ends were cut back, 7 bases at V and 1 base at J, with 14 bases in the middle. CDR1 and CDR2 (germline): LNHDA, SQIVND (reference sequence). The CDR3 sequence: CASKGQAGSNQPQHF. CDR3 DNA: TGTGCCAGTAAGGGTCAGGCGGGGAGCAATCAGCCCCAGCATTTT. The complete variable domain, with remaining parts taken from reference TRBV19 and TRBJ1-5, reads DGGITQSPKYLFRKEGQNVTLSCEQNLNHDAMYWYRQDPGQGLRLIYYSQIVNDFQKGDIAEGYSVSREKKESFPLTVTSAQKNPTAFYLCASKGQAGSNQPQHFGDGTRLSIL.

V usage is TRBV13 and J usage is TRBJ2-6; D is undetermined. The V end was cut by 5 bases, the J end by 6 bases, with 5 bases between. The CDR3 sequence is 12 residues long. The V gene's germline CDR1 is PRHDT and CDR2 FYEKMQ (reference sequence). The CDR3 sequence: CASSGQANVLTF. The CDR3, as DNA: TGTGCCAGCAGCGGGCAGGCCAACGTCCTGACTTTC.

This sequence joins TRBV25-1 and TRBJ1-2; D gene uncertain. Germline V lookup: CDR1 MGHDK, CDR2 SYGVNS. The CDR3 extends over 14 amino acids. V was shortened by 4 bases and J by 4 bases, with 13 bases between the two germline ends. Here the CDR3 reads CASSGQAPIYGYTF. CDR3 coding DNA: TGTGCCAGCAGTGGCCAGGCTCCCATCTATGGCTACACCTTC.

This clone was seen once. The chain joins TRBV6-5 to TRBJ1-1, with TRBD1 as a possible D gene (6 bases). Germline V gene sequence: CDR1 MNHEY, CDR2 SVGAGI. The CDR3 has 13 residues. Trimming shortened V by 6 bases and J by 1 base, and 9 bases separated the two germline ends. DNA for the CDR3: TGTGCCAGCAGAATAGGGGGGAACACTGAAGCTTTCTTT. This gives the protein CASRIGGNTEAFF.

The rearrangement uses TRBV30 and TRBJ2-2, with TRBD1 identical over 7 bases. CDR3 length: 16 amino acids. V lost 3 bases, J lost 4 bases, and 11 bases stayed unmatched. Germline CDR1 and CDR2: GTSNPN and SVGIG (reference sequence). The CDR3 DNA reads TGTGCCTGGAGGATCGGGGTCAGGGGGAGCACCGGGGAGCTGTTTTTT. Amino acid sequence: CAWRIGVRGSTGELFF.

The V and J genes are TRBV7-2 and TRBJ2-1; D not certain. The CDR3 is 12 residues long. Germline CDR1 is SGHTA and CDR2 is FQGNSA. The V end lost 6 bases, the J end lost 7 bases, and 10 bases lay between the germline ends. In DNA form, the CDR3 reads TGTGCCAGCAGTCAATACTTAAATGAGCAGTTCTTC. Residues: CASSQYLNEQFF.

The chain recombines TRBV4-1 with TRBJ2-2; the D gene is possibly TRBD1 (5 bases). This CDR3 contains 16 residues. In germline, CDR1 is MGHRA, CDR2 YSYEKL. V was pared by 4 bases and J by 5 bases, with 17 bases between. CDR3 sequence: CASSRAQQGVTGELFF. The CDR3, as DNA: TGCGCCAGCAGCCGAGCGCAGCAGGGTGTGACCGGGGAGCTGTTTTTT.